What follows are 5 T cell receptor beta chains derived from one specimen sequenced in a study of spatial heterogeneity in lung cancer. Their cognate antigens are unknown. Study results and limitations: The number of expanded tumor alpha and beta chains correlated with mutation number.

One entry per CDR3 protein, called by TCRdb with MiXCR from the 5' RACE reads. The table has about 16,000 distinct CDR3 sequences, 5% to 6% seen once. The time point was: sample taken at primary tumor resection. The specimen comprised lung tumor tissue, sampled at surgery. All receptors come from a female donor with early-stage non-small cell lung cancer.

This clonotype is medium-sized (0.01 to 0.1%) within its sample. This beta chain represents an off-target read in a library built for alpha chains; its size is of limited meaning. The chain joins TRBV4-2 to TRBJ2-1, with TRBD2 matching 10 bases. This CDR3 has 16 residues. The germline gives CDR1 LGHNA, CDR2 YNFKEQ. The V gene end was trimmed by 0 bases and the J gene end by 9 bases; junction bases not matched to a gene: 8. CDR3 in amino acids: CASSQDESGRGREQFF. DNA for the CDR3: TGTGCCAGCAGCCAAGATGAAAGCGGGAGGGGGCGTGAGCAGTTCTTC.

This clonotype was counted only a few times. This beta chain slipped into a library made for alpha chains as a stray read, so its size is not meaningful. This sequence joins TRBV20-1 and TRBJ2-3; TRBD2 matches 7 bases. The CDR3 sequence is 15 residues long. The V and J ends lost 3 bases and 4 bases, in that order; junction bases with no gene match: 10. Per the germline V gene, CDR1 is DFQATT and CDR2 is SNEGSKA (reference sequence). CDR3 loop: CSASVWTRGADTQYF. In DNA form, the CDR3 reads TGCAGTGCTAGTGTCTGGACTAGAGGCGCAGATACGCAGTATTTT.

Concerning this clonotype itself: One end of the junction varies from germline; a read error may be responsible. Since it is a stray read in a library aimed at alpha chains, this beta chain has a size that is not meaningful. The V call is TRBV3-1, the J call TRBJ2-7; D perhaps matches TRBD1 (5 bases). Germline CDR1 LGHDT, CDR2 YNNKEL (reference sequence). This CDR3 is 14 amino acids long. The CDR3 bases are TGTGTCAGCAGCCAGTTCCAGGGTCTTAACGAGCAGTACTTC. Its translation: CVSSQFQGLNEQYF.

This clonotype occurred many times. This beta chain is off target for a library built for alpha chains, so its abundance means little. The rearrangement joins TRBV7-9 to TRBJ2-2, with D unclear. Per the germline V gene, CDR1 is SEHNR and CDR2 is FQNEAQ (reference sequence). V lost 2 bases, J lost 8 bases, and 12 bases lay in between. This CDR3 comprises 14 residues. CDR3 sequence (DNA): TGTGCCAGCAGCTTATCGGGTGTCACGGGGGAGCTGTTTTTT. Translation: CASSLSGVTGELFF.

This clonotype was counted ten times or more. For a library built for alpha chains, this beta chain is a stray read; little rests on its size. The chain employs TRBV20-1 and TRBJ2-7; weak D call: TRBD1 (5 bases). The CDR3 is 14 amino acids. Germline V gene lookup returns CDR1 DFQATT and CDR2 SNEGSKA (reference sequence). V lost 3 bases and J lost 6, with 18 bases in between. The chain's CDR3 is CSARGPSAVLEQYF. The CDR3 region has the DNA TGCAGTGCTAGGGGGCCTTCTGCTGTCCTCGAGCAGTACTTC.